This T cell receptor beta chain was retrieved from a study of T cells in Graves' hyperthyroidism and ophthalmopathy. Whole-study findings and limits: Before onset, ophthalmopathy was predicted by the model a median approximately 6.7 months earlier. Researchers found most expanded thyroid clonotypes above 0.001 in blood as well.

This clonotype was counted at least ten times. Its antigen is unidentified. The germline V gene has CDR1 DFQATT and CDR2 SNEGSKA (reference sequence). Trimming took 3 bases from V and 3 from J, leaving 14 bases between them. The CDR3 loop spans 14 amino acids. TCR beta CDR3 sequences were amplified from RNA transcripts. Primed by the HTBI set, a first-round RT-PCR was run on the TCR CDR3. Each CDR3 protein is one row after TCRdb ran MiXCR on the multiplex PCR reads. The sample has hundreds of thousands of distinct CDR3 sequences, roughly 14% seen once. At least 3 on the Clinical Activity Score was recorded for ophthalmopathy patients, who also had NOSPECS grade at least 4 and duration under 3 months. Exclusion followed for patients with uncontrolled infection, other autoimmune disease, pregnancy or lactation.

Source material: blood. The clonotype originates from a woman in her forties or fifties with Graves' ophthalmopathy. The V and J genes are TRBV20-1 and TRBJ1-1; no definite D call. The CDR3 sequence is CSASAQAAYTEAFF. DNA of the CDR3: TGCAGTGCTAGTGCCCAGGCGGCATACACTGAAGCTTTCTTT.